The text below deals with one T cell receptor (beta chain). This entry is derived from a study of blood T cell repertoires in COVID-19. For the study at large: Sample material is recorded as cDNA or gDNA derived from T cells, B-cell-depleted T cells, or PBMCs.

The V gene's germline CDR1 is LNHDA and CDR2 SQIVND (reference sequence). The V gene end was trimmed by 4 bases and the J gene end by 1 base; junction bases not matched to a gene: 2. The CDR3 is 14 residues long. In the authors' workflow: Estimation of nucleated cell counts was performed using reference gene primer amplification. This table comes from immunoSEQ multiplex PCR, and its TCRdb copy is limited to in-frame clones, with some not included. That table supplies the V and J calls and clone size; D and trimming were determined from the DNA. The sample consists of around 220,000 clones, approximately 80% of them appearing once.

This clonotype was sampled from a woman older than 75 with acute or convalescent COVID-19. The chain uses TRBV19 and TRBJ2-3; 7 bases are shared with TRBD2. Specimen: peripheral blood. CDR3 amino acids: CASSKAGRTDTQYF. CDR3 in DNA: TGTGCCAGTAGTAAAGCGGGACGCACAGATACGCAGTATTTT.